This T cell receptor beta chain stems from a study of human T cells and chemical hapten exposure. From the RACE reads, TCRdb called clonotypes with MiXCR, one entry per CDR3 protein. The repertoire holds about 74,000 distinct CDR3 sequences, with 32% as singletons. In its sample, this clonotype was seen a few times. The antigen remains unidentified. The CDR3 has 18 residues. The V and J ends lost 1 base and 0 bases, in that order; junction bases with no gene match: 10. Study-wide results and caveats: TCRs above 1 in 1000 frequency did not change with DPC sensitization. Counts of expanded TCRs (at PT1) showed a positive correlation with patch test score.

As for time point: patch test 1, 2 weeks after DPC sensitization. Documented treatment: therapeutic diphenylcyclopropenone sensitization with weekly scalp DPC. This sequence was found in a man between 40 and 49 years old with alopecia areata. Some clones in this sample may be carry-over from other donors' samples. This specimen was whole blood, taken in connection with sensitization to the hapten diphenylcyclopropenone (DPC). The chain employs TRBV12-3 or TRBV12-4 and TRBJ1-1; 8 nucleotides line up with TRBD1. The CDR3 is CASSLDGGTGSMNTEAFF. The DNA of the CDR3 is TGTGCCAGCAGTTTAGATGGTGGGACAGGCTCTATGAACACTGAAGCTTTCTTT.